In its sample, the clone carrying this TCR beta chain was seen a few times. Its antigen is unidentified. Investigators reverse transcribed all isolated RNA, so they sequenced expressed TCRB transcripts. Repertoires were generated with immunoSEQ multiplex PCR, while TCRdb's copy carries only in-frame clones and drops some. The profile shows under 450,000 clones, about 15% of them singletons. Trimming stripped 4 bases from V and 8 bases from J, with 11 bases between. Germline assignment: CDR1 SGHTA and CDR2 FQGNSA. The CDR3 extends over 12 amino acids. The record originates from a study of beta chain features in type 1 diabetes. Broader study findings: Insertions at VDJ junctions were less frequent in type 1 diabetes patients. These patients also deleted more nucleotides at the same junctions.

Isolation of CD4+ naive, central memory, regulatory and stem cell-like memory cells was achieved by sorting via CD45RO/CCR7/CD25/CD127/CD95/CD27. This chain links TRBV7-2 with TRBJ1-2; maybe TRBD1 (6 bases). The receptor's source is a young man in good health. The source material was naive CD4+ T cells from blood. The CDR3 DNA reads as TGTGCCAGCAGCTCCAGGGGAGACGGCTACACCTTC. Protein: CASSSRGDGYTF.